This entry concerns a single TCR beta chain. J was trimmed by 0 bases and V by 3 bases; bases with no gene match: 10. The CDR3 totals 18 residues. Germline V gives CDR1 MGHRA, CDR2 YSYEKL. The source of the sample is a study of T cell changes during pregnancy in multiple sclerosis. The method was immunoSEQ multiplex PCR; TCRdb's version includes in-frame clones alone and lacks a portion of them. There are roughly 75,000 clones in the sample; about 92% occur only once, and approximately 2.4% lies in the top ten. This receptor was identified in a female donor in good health, enrolled as a control in a pregnancy study. This sequence joins TRBV4-1 and TRBJ1-4, with 7 positions matching TRBD1. This specimen consisted of peripheral blood, obtained after pregnancy. CDR3 residues: CASSHPTGNLATNEKLFF. Written as DNA, the CDR3 is TGCGCCAGCAGCCACCCGACAGGGAATTTAGCAACTAATGAAAAACTGTTTTTT.